These 23 T cell receptor beta chains were all obtained from the same sample, sequenced in a study of T cell responses to AZD1222 COVID-19 vaccine (dated by TCRdb to 2020 to 2023). The method was the immunoSEQ multiplex PCR assay. TCRdb stores this immuneACCESS table with in-frame sequences only. Part of the clones is absent; in the studies checked, under half of the shortfall reflects unresolved V genes, and no reason is known for the rest. The sample has approximately 140,000 clones on record, around 95% of them singletons. The top ten clonotypes cover about 1.3% of the sample. This sample's time point label indicates: baseline before first vaccination. Here the sequenced sample was peripheral blood, taken on day 0 of AZD1222 vaccination. The receptor source for this set is an adult in good health.

The chain combines TRBV7-8 with TRBJ1-5; the D gene is possibly TRBD1 (5 bases). The V gene's germline CDR1 is SGHVS and CDR2 FQNEAQ. The CDR3 length is 16 residues. Trimming took 5 bases from V and 5 from J, leaving 19 bases between them. The CDR3: CASSHPPRERDQPQHF. The CDR3, as DNA: TGTGCCAGCAGCCACCCACCCAGGGAAAGGGATCAGCCCCAGCATTTT.

V usage is TRBV18 and J usage is TRBJ1-2; the D gene is possibly TRBD1 (6 bases). The CDR3 loop spans 13 amino acids. The V end was cut by 3 bases, the J end by 3 bases, with 8 bases between. Per the germline V gene, CDR1 is KGHSH and CDR2 is LQKENI. The CDR3 DNA sequence: TGTGCCAGCTCACCCTCAGGGGACTATGGCTACACCTTC. Translation gives CASSPSGDYGYTF.

The chain has TRBV6-4 and TRBJ1-5, with 7 bases identical to TRBD1. The CDR3 is 16 amino acids. CDR1 is MRHNA, CDR2 SNTAGT, per germline. The J segment lost 5 bases and the V segment lost 1 base, leaving 8 bases of the junction unmatched. The CDR3 protein is CASSDFEDRFDQPQHF. CDR3 nucleotide sequence: TGTGCCAGCAGTGACTTTGAGGACAGGTTTGATCAGCCCCAGCATTTT.

The V gene is TRBV7-2, the J gene TRBJ2-3; 10 bases fit TRBD2. The germline gives CDR1 SGHTA, CDR2 FQGNSA. V was pared by 5 bases and J by 1 base, with 6 bases of the junction left unmatched. The CDR3 has 16 amino acids. CDR3: CASSVGLAVGTDTQYF. CDR3 DNA sequence: TGTGCCAGCAGCGTCGGACTAGCGGTGGGCACAGATACGCAGTATTTT.

The genes are TRBV5-8 and TRBJ1-1; the D is unclear. This CDR3 is 15 amino acids long. Trimming pared 5 bases from V and 5 bases from J, leaving 19 bases between. Germline lookup yields CDR1 SGHTS and CDR2 YDEGEE. Here the CDR3 reads CASRLRGPGGTEAFF. The CDR3 DNA sequence: TGTGCCAGCAGACTCCGTGGTCCCGGCGGGACTGAAGCTTTCTTT.

CDR3 residues: CASSWRGQDPSYGYTF. In nucleotides, the CDR3 is TGTGCCAGCAGCTGGAGGGGGCAGGATCCTTCCTATGGCTACACCTTC. V is TRBV5-6 and J is TRBJ1-2; 7 bases map to TRBD1. Germline V gene lookup returns CDR1 SGHDT and CDR2 YYEEEE. Trimming took 3 bases from V and 4 from J; bases not matched to a gene: 12. CDR3 length: 16 amino acids.

This chain uses TRBV11-2 with TRBJ2-4; weak D call: TRBD1 (7 bases). Germline values: CDR1 SGHAT, CDR2 FQNNGV. Trimming cost V 5 bases and J 6 bases, with 26 bases left between them. This CDR3 contains 18 residues. The CDR3: CASSPRQGGSGEVNIQYF. Written as DNA, the CDR3 is TGTGCCAGCAGCCCCCGACAGGGAGGTTCGGGGGAGGTAAACATTCAGTACTTC.

The chain has TRBV7-8 and TRBJ2-5, with 14 bases identical to TRBD2. Germline loops: CDR1 SGHVS, CDR2 FQNEAQ. After removal of 1 base from V and 2 bases from J, the junction contained 3 bases not matched to a gene. This CDR3 comprises 17 residues. The CDR3, as DNA: TGTGCCAGCAGCTTAGGTTGGACTAGCGGGAGGCAAGAGACCCAGTACTTC. It yields the protein CASSLGWTSGRQETQYF.

CDR3 protein: CASSQQWDTQYF. CDR3 nucleotides: TGTGCCAGCAGTCAACAATGGGATACGCAGTATTTT. This sequence joins TRBV27 and TRBJ2-3; the D is unclear. In germline, CDR1 is MNHEY, CDR2 SMNVEV (reference sequence). This CDR3 has 12 amino acids. V shed 5 bases and J shed 6 bases, with 9 bases lying between them.

CDR3 DNA sequence: TGTGCCAGCAGCCGCCATTATGGCTACACCTTC. Its translation: CASSRHYGYTF. The chain carries TRBV7-8 and TRBJ1-2; D gene unclear. CDR3 length equals 11 residues. Germline loops: CDR1 SGHVS, CDR2 FQNEAQ. The V end lost 5 bases, the J end lost 5 bases, and 6 bases lay between the germline ends.

The rearrangement links TRBV5-5 to TRBJ2-7; 8 bases map to TRBD1. The CDR3 sequence is 16 residues long. V was pared by 0 bases and J by 3 bases, with 8 bases of the junction left unmatched. CDR1 SGHKS and CDR2 YYEKEE come from the germline V gene (reference sequence). The CDR3 reads CASSLGGTGAYYEQYV. DNA for the CDR3: TGTGCCAGCAGCTTGGGGGGGACAGGAGCTTACTACGAGCAGTACGTC.

This chain links TRBV9 with TRBJ2-3, with TRBD2 identical over 8 bases. CDR1 is SGDLS, CDR2 YYNGEE, per germline. This CDR3 spans 17 amino acids. The junction had 6 bases not matched to a gene; V was cut back by 0 bases and J by 0 bases. The DNA of the CDR3 is TGTGCCAGCAGCGTAGAAAGTAGCGGGACTAGCACAGATACGCAGTATTTT. Translated, it gives CASSVESSGTSTDTQYF. The full variable domain, its missing parts supplied by reference TRBV9 and TRBJ2-3, is DSGVTQTPKHLITATGQRVTLRCSPRSGDLSVYWYQQSLDQGLQFLIQYYNGEERAKGNILERFSAQQFPDLHSELNLSSLELGDSALYFCASSVESSGTSTDTQYFGPGTRLTVL.

The CDR3 here is CASSQDPVNYGYTF. Here the CDR3 DNA reads TGCGCCAGCAGCCAAGATCCGGTTAACTATGGCTACACCTTC. The chain has TRBV4-1 and TRBJ1-2; D remains unclear. This CDR3 has 14 residues. Trimming cost V 0 bases and J 1 base, with 6 bases left between them. Germline values: CDR1 MGHRA, CDR2 YSYEKL.

The chain carries TRBV27 and TRBJ1-5, with 11 bases matching TRBD1. This CDR3 spans 15 amino acids. The germline gives CDR1 MNHEY, CDR2 SMNVEV (reference sequence). J lost 6 bases, V lost 5 bases, and 6 bases had no gene match. The CDR3 nucleotides are TGTGCCAGCAGTGCAGGACAGGGGGCTGGTCAGCCCCAGCATTTT. This sequence encodes CASSAGQGAGQPQHF.

The chain recombines TRBV19 with TRBJ1-5; TRBD1 aligns across 7 bases. J was trimmed by 7 bases and V by 1 base; bases with no gene match: 4. The CDR3 is made up of 14 amino acids. CDR1 and CDR2 from the germline V gene are LNHDA and SQIVND (reference sequence). CDR3 DNA: TGTGCCAGTAGTATAGCGACAGGGCGGCAGCCCCAGCATTTT. Amino acid sequence: CASSIATGRQPQHF.

The V call is TRBV6-5, the J call TRBJ2-5; 11 nucleotides line up with TRBD2. Trimming cost V 4 bases and J 5 bases; bases outside gene matches: 6. Germline CDR1 is MNHEY and CDR2 is SVGAGI. The CDR3 runs 15 residues. The CDR3 region has the DNA TGTGCCAGCAGTTTTGGACTAGCGGGTGGGGAGACCCAGTACTTC. It translates to CASSFGLAGGETQYF.

This chain uses TRBV7-9 with TRBJ1-1; D is uncertain. Germline V CDR1 and CDR2: SEHNR, FQNEAQ (reference sequence). V dropped 8 bases and J dropped 3 bases, with 10 bases sitting between them. The CDR3 sequence is 12 residues long. DNA of the CDR3: TGTGCCAGCGGGGAGAGGGACACTGAAGCTTTCTTT. This sequence encodes CASGERDTEAFF.

The chain carries TRBV6-2 or TRBV6-3 and TRBJ1-2, with a weak D call TRBD1 (6 bases). Looked up from germline, CDR1 is MNHEY and CDR2 is SVGEGT. V was pared by 6 bases and J by 2 bases, with 13 bases between. The length of the CDR3 is 14 residues. CDR3 DNA: TGTGCCAGCAGCGGCGGGACATGGAACTATGGCTACACCTTC. It translates to CASSGGTWNYGYTF.

The chain uses TRBV7-9 and TRBJ1-4, with a possible D match to TRBD1 (6 bases). The germline V gene has CDR1 SEHNR and CDR2 FQNEAQ (reference sequence). The germline V and J ends were trimmed by 0 bases and 12 bases, with 8 bases remaining between them. The CDR3 sequence is 12 residues long. The CDR3 here is CASSLATGELFF. CDR3 coding DNA: TGTGCCAGCAGCTTAGCGACAGGAGAACTGTTTTTT.

The DNA for the CDR3 is TGTGCCAGCAGTCTTGGGGGGACAGGAAATGAAAAACTGTTTTTT. Translated, it gives CASSLGGTGNEKLFF. The V and J genes are TRBV5-4 and TRBJ1-4; TRBD1 matches at 8 bases. In germline, CDR1 is SGHNT, CDR2 YYREEE (reference sequence). V shed 5 bases, J shed 5 bases, and the junction held 8 bases outside the gene matches. CDR3 length: 15 residues.

The V call is TRBV2, the J call TRBJ2-5, with D perhaps matching TRBD1 or TRBD2 (5 bases each). The CDR3 runs 13 residues. CDR1 is SNHLY and CDR2 is FYNNEI in the germline V gene. Trimming left V 6 bases short and J 4 bases short, with 12 bases between. CDR3 nucleotide sequence: TGTGCCAGCAGGTACTGGGGGATAGAGACCCAGTACTTC. Translation: CASRYWGIETQYF. Full variable domain (missing parts from reference TRBV2 and TRBJ2-5): EPEVTQTPSHQVTQMGQEVILRCVPISNHLYFYWYRQILGQKVEFLVSFYNNEISEKSEIFDDQFSVERPDGSNFTLKIRSTKLEDSAMYFCASRYWGIETQYFGPGTRLLVL.

This clone was counted once. J is TRBJ2-6 and V is TRBV9; no definite D call. Looked up from germline, CDR1 is SGDLS and CDR2 is YYNGEE. V shed 0 bases and J shed 2 bases, with 12 bases lying between them. The CDR3 spans 17 residues. CDR3 nucleotides: TGTGCCAGCAGCGTAGTTCCCGGGCTGGCTGGGGCCAACGTCCTGACTTTC. It yields the protein CASSVVPGLAGANVLTF.

V usage is TRBV5-4 and J usage is TRBJ2-3, with 9 positions matching TRBD1. The V gene end was trimmed by 4 bases and the J gene end by 0 bases; junction bases not matched to a gene: 9. The CDR3 is 17 amino acids. Germline assignment: CDR1 SGHNT and CDR2 YYREEE (reference sequence). The CDR3 protein is CASSLETGGWSTDTQYF. The CDR3 DNA sequence: TGTGCCAGCAGCCTTGAGACAGGGGGATGGAGCACAGATACGCAGTATTTT.